A selection of T cell receptor beta chains follows, all from one sample in a study of T cell changes during pregnancy in multiple sclerosis. Clones were read by immunoSEQ multiplex PCR, and TCRdb kept only the in-frame ones, dropping some. This table has tens of thousands of clones, about 92% appearing once. The sequences come from CD4+ T cells from peripheral blood mononuclear cells, collected in the third trimester of pregnancy. Receptors were obtained from a female donor with multiple sclerosis, enrolled in a pregnancy study. The CDR3 runs from the conserved cysteine through the conserved F or W.

>TRBV7-6|TRBJ2-5
CASSGTGALETQYF
>TRBV7-2|TRBJ1-2
CASSLRGLDYGYTF
>TRBV29-1|TRBJ2-5
CSAGGRQETQYF
>TRBV2|TRBJ1-2
CASRGQGYGYTF
>TRBV21-1|TRBJ1-2
CASSKVDRDRNYGYTF
>TRBV6-1|TRBJ1-5
CASRPTDQPQHF
>TRBV7-2|TRBJ2-3
CASSLAWTADSTQYF
>TRBV9|TRBJ1-1
CASSVGSRDTEAFF
>TRBV4-2|TRBJ1-1
CASSHRQGANPEAFF
>TRBV7-2|TRBJ2-5
CASSLRGAGGGETQYF
>TRBV4-1|TRBJ2-1
CASSQAGIEQFF
>TRBV4-3|TRBJ2-6
CASSPGQGARGANVLTF
>TRBV5-5|TRBJ2-5
CASSVSGTSGRETQYF
>TRBV4-3|TRBJ2-7
CASSQARDYEQYF
>TRBV5-5|TRBJ1-3
CASSFPTDRVSGNTIYF
>TRBV6-5|TRBJ2-3
CASSYGAHTDTQYF
>TRBV6-1|TRBJ2-7
CASSDHYEQYF
>TRBV19|TRBJ1-3
CATETTGRQNTIYF
>TRBV2|TRBJ2-5
CASSEPRGETQYF
>TRBV6-1|TRBJ1-2
CASSEGTAGYTF
>TRBV7-3|TRBJ2-7
CASSSPGLPTLEQYF
>TRBV5-1|TRBJ1-2
CASSSGQPQVGYTF
>TRBV5-1|TRBJ2-5
CASSSSSGSQETQYF
>TRBV7-9|TRBJ2-7
CASSLPLRGPKVEQYF
>TRBV18|TRBJ2-7
CASSQLADSYEQYF
>TRBV19|TRBJ1-1
CASSLGRRTEAFF
>TRBV4-2|TRBJ2-7
CASSQDTRLAGGNYEQYF
>TRBV6-1|TRBJ2-1
CATQRTGYNEQFF
>TRBV5-1|TRBJ2-5
CASSLGGKETQYF
>TRBV4-1|TRBJ1-2
CASSQDLAGNYGYTF
>TRBV27|TRBJ1-1
CASSTAGGANTEAFF
>TRBV27|TRBJ2-7
CASSLQGGEQYF
>TRBV5-4|TRBJ2-1
CASSFARTGNEQFF
>TRBV2|TRBJ2-1
CASRLAEAGEQFF
>TRBV28|TRBJ2-2
CASSLLAGELFF
>TRBV28|TRBJ1-1
CASHTVMNTEAFF
>TRBV7-2|TRBJ2-7
CASSLREFYEQYF
>TRBV11-3|TRBJ2-1
CASSLGYDRGSYNEQFF
>TRBV29-1|TRBJ1-5
CSVSDRVDQPQHF
>TRBV5-1|TRBJ2-4
CASKEGGQNIQYF
>TRBV5-1|TRBJ1-4
CASSPPRPRGLNEKLFF
>TRBV30|TRBJ1-1
CAGIHRGHMNTEAFF
>TRBV7-3|TRBJ2-7
CASSLRGSYEQYF
>TRBV6-5|TRBJ2-1
CASSYRGGGARNEQFF
>TRBV6-5|TRBJ2-2
CASRLTRGGELFF
>TRBV6-6|TRBJ2-7
CASSITGGLAAYEQYF
>TRBV7-2|TRBJ2-7
CASSLAEEFYEQYF
>TRBV11-2|TRBJ2-7
CASSFRDSSYEQYF
>TRBV7-2|TRBJ2-3
CASSFAGTGGDTQYF
>TRBV7-9|TRBJ1-5
CASSLGGDNQPQHF
>TRBV19|TRBJ1-5
CASSPLRTGGYSNQPQHF
>TRBV4-2|TRBJ1-2
CASSQGQATNYGYTF